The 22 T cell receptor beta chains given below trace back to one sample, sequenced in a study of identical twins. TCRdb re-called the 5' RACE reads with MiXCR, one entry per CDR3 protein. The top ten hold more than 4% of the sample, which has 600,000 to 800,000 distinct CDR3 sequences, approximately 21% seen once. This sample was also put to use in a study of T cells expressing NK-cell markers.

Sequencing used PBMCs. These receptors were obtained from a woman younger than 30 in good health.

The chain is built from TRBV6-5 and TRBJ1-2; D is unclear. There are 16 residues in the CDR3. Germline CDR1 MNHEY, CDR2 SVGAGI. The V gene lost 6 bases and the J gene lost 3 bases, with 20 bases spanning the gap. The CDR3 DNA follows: TGTGCCAGCAGCTACGAACGGAGGGCGTTGGACTATGGCTACACCTTC. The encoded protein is CASSYERRALDYGYTF.

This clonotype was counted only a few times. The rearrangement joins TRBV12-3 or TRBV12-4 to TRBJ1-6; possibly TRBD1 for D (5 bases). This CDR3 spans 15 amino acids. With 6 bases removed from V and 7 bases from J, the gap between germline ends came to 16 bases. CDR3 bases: TGTGCCAGCAGAAATTCAGGATCAGGGAATTCACCCCTCCACTTT. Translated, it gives CASRNSGSGNSPLHF.

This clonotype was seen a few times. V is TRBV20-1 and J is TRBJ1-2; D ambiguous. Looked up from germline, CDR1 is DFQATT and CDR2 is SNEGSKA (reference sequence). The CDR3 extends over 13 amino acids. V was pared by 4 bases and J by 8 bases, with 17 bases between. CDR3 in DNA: TGCAGTGCTACGGACCGAGGGATAGTCGGCTACACCTTC. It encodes CSATDRGIVGYTF.

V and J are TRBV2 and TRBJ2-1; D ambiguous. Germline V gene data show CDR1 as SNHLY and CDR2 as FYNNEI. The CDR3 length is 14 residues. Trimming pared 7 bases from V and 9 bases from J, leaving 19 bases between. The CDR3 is CASTGEDRITEQFF. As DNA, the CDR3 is TGTGCCAGCACGGGTGAGGACCGCATCACTGAGCAGTTCTTC.

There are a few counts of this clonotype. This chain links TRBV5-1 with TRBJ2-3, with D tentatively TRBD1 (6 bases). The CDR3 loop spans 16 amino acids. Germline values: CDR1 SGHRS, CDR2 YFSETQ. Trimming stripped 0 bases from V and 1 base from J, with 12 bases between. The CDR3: CASSLATDSGTDTQYF. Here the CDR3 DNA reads TGCGCCAGCAGCTTGGCCACGGACAGCGGCACAGATACGCAGTATTTT.

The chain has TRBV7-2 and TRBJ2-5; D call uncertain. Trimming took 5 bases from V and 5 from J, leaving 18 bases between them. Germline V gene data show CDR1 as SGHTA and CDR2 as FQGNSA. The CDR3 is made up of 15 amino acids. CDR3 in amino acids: CASSTWDPDGETQYF. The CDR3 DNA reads TGTGCCAGCAGCACGTGGGATCCCGATGGGGAGACCCAGTACTTC. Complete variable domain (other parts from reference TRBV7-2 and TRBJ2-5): GAGVSQSPSNKVTEKGKDVELRCDPISGHTALYWYRQSLGQGLEFLIYFQGNSAPDKSGLPSDRFSAERTGGSVSTLTIQRTQQEDSAVYLCASSTWDPDGETQYFGPGTRLLVL.

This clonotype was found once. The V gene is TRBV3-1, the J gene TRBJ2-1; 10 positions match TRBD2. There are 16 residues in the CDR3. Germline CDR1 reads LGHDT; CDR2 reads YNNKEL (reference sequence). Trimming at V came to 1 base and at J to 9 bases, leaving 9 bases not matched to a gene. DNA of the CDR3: TGTGCCAGCAGCCAAGTTCCCCTAGCGGGGGTTGGTGAGCAGTTCTTC. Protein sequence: CASSQVPLAGVGEQFF.

The CDR3 reads CAWTRGTSSVLTF. CDR3 DNA sequence: TGTGCCTGGACCCGAGGGACTTCCAGTGTCCTGACTTTC. The rearrangement uses TRBV30 and TRBJ2-6; D may be TRBD2 (6 bases). The CDR3 has 13 amino acids. V was cut by 4 bases and J by 13 bases, with 17 bases left in between. CDR1 and CDR2 (germline): GTSNPN, SVGIG (reference sequence).

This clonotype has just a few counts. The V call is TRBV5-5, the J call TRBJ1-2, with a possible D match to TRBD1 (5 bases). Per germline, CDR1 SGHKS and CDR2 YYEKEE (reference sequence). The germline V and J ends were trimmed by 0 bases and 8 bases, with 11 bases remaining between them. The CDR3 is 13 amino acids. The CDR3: CASSLEKGRGYTF. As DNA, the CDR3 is TGTGCCAGCAGCTTGGAAAAGGGGCGAGGCTACACCTTC.

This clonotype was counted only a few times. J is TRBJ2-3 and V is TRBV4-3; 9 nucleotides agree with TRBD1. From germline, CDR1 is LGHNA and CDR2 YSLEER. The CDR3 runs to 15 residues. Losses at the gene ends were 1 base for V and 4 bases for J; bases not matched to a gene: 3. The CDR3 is CASSQGTGVSDTQYF. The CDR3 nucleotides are TGCGCCAGCAGCCAAGGGACAGGGGTTTCAGATACGCAGTATTTT.

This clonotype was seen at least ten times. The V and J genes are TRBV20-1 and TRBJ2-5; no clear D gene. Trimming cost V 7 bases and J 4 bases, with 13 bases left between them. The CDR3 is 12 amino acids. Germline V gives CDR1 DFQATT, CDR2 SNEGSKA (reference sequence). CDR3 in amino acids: CSVPTRVETQYF. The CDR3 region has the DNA TGCAGTGTGCCGACAAGGGTAGAGACCCAGTACTTC.

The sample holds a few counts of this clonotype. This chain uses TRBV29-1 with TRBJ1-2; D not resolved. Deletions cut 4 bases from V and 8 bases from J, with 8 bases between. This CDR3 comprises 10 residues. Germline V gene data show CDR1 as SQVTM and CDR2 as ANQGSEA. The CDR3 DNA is TGCAGCGTTGGGGCGGACGGCTACACCTTC. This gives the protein CSVGADGYTF.

The CDR3 sequence: CASSLEGTSGVAQYF. The CDR3 DNA reads TGTGCCAGCAGCTTAGAGGGGACTAGCGGGGTCGCGCAGTATTTT. The rearrangement uses TRBV7-2 and TRBJ2-3, with 13 nucleotides matching TRBD2. Unmatched junction bases numbered 5, after V lost 1 base and J lost 10 bases. Per germline, CDR1 SGHTA and CDR2 FQGNSA. The CDR3 sequence is 15 residues long.

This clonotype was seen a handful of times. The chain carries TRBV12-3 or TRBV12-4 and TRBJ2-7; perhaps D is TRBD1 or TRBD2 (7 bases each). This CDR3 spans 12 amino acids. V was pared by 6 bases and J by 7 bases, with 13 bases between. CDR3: CASSPGGVEQYF. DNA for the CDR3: TGTGCCAGCAGCCCAGGGGGGGTGGAGCAGTACTTC.

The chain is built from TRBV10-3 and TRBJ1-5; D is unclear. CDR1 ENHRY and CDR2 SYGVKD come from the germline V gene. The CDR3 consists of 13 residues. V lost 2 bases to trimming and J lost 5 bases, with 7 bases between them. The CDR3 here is CAISETVDQPQHF. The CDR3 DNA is TGTGCCATCAGTGAGACCGTCGATCAGCCCCAGCATTTT.

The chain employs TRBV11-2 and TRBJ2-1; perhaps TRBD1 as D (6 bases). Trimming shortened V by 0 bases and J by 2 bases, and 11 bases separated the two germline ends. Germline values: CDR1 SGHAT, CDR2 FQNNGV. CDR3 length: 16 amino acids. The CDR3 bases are TGTGCCAGCAGCTTAGAGATGTGGGGGCCCTACAATGAGCAGTTCTTC. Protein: CASSLEMWGPYNEQFF.

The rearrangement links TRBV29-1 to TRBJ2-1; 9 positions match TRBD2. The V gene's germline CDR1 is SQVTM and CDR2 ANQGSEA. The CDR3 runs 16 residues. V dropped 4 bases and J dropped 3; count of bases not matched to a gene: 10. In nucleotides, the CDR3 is TGCAGCGTTGTAGGGAACCTAGCGGGACACTACAATGAGCAGTTCTTC. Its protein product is CSVVGNLAGHYNEQFF.

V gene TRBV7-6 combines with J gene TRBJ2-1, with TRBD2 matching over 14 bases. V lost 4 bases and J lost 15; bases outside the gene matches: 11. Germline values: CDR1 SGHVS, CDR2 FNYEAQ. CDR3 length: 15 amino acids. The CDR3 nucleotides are TGTGCCAGCAGCTCACCCAGGACTAGCGGGGGGTCTAGGTTCTTC. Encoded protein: CASSSPRTSGGSRFF.

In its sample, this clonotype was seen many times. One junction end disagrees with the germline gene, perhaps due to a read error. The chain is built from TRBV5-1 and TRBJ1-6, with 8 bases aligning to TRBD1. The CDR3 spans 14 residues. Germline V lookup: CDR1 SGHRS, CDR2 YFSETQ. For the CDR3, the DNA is TGTGCCAGCAGTCCCGGACAGGGAAATTCACCCCTCCACTTT. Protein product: CASSPGQGNSPLHF.

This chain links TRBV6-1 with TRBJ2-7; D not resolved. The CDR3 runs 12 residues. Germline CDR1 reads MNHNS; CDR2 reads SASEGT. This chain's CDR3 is CATIHAVGEQYF. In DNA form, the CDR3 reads TGTGCGACCATACATGCAGTCGGGGAGCAGTACTTC.

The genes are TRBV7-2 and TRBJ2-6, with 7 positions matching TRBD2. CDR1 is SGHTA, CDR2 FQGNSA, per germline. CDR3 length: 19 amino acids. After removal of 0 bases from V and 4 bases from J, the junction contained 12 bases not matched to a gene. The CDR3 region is CASSLAQRGLLRGANVLTF. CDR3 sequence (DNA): TGTGCCAGCAGCTTAGCCCAGCGGGGCCTTCTGAGGGGGGCCAACGTCCTGACTTTC.

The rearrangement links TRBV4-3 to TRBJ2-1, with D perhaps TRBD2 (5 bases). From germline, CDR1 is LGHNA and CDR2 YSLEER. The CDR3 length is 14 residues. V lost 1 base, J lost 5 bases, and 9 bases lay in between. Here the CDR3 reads CASSQVRRDNEQFF. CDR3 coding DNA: TGCGCCAGCAGCCAAGTACGGCGGGACAATGAGCAGTTCTTC.